Below are 20 T cell receptor beta chains sequenced from a single sample in a study of graft-versus-host responses after intestinal transplantation. Libraries were prepared by immunoSEQ multiplex PCR; TCRdb keeps only in-frame clonotypes and omits some of them. Found here are tens of thousands of clones, about 90% of them singletons; the top ten hold 0.11%. No antigen has been identified for these receptors. This specimen was unstimulated CD4+ T cells sorted from spleen or lymph node cells, taken before intestinal transplant. The source of these receptors is a human donor who received an intestinal transplant.

This clone has only a few counts. The chain carries TRBV5-6 and TRBJ1-2; D unclear. The V and J ends lost 0 bases and 7 bases respectively, with 19 bases between them. The CDR3 length is 16 residues. Germline CDR1 SGHDT, CDR2 YYEEEE. The CDR3, as DNA: TGTGCCAGCAGCTTGGGCCGGGGAAATACCCTCCTTGGCTACACCTTC. Protein product: CASSLGRGNTLLGYTF.

The V call is TRBV6-5, the J call TRBJ1-2, with TRBD1 identical over 8 bases. Germline V CDR1 and CDR2: MNHEY, SVGAGI. The CDR3 has 15 amino acids. V shed 0 bases and J 8 bases; nucleotides not matched to a gene: 8. CDR3 sequence reads: CASSYSYDRGGGYTF. CDR3 in DNA: TGTGCCAGCAGTTACTCTTACGACAGGGGAGGCGGCTACACCTTC.

The chain joins TRBV18 to TRBJ1-6; TRBD1 aligns across 7 bases. Per germline, CDR1 KGHSH and CDR2 LQKENI. V shed 2 bases, J shed 10 bases, and the junction held 5 bases outside the gene matches. This CDR3 region has 14 residues. The CDR3 coding sequence is TGTGCCAGCTCACCAGAGACAGGGAACTCACCCCTCCACTTT. It encodes CASSPETGNSPLHF. The full variable domain, with the rest looked up from reference TRBV18 and TRBJ1-6, is NAGVMQNPRHLVRRRGQEARLRCSPMKGHSHVYWYRQLPEEGLKFMVYLQKENIIDESGMPKERFSAEFPKEGPSILRIQQVVRGDSAAYFCASSPETGNSPLHFGNGTRLTVT.

The rearrangement links TRBV9 to TRBJ2-5; D call uncertain. In germline, CDR1 is SGDLS, CDR2 YYNGEE. V was cut by 0 bases and J by 5 bases, with 8 bases left in between. The CDR3 length is 13 residues. CDR3 in amino acids: CASSVALLETQYF. The CDR3 nucleotides read TGTGCCAGCAGCGTAGCTCTCCTGGAGACCCAGTACTTC.

This clone came up a few times. The chain joins TRBV27 to TRBJ1-5; 10 bases are shared with TRBD1. The CDR3 is 15 amino acids. Germline-derived CDR1 and CDR2 are MNHEY and SMNVEV (reference sequence). Trimming removed 7 bases from V and 4 bases from J; junction bases left unmatched: 7. CDR3 DNA: TGTGCCAGCACCCCCCGGGACAGGGGAAATCAGCCCCAGCATTTT. This gives the protein CASTPRDRGNQPQHF.

In nucleotides, the CDR3 is TGCGCCAGCAGCTTGGTGGACAGGGTTTTGGGCGAGCAGTACTTC. This encodes CASSLVDRVLGEQYF. The chain is built from TRBV5-1 and TRBJ2-7; 8 positions agree with TRBD1. CDR3 size: 15 residues. Germline-derived CDR1 and CDR2 are SGHRS and YFSETQ. V trimming: 0 bases; J trimming: 6 bases; junction bases outside the gene matches: 8.

The V call is TRBV2, the J call TRBJ1-1; D unresolved. Trimming removed 4 bases at V and 0 bases at J, with 15 bases between. This CDR3 region has 16 residues. From germline, CDR1 is SNHLY and CDR2 FYNNEI. The CDR3 sequence: CASSARVLMVNTEAFF. As DNA, the CDR3 is TGTGCCAGCAGTGCTCGGGTTTTGATGGTGAACACTGAAGCTTTCTTT.

The table lists this clone with a few counts. The chain couples TRBV6-1 to TRBJ2-3; D not certain. From germline, CDR1 is MNHNS and CDR2 SASEGT. The CDR3 has 13 amino acids. The ends were cut back, 2 bases at V and 1 base at J, with 4 bases in the middle. In DNA form, the CDR3 reads TGTGCCAGCAGTGAACAGGGCACAGATACGCAGTATTTT. Residues: CASSEQGTDTQYF.

J is TRBJ2-7 and V is TRBV5-8, with TRBD1 matching 10 bases. Germline V gene data show CDR1 as SGHTS and CDR2 as YDEGEE. CDR3 length: 15 residues. Trimming removed 4 bases from V and 6 bases from J; junction bases left unmatched: 10. This chain's CDR3 is CASSQMTGGPSEQYF. The CDR3 region has the DNA TGTGCCAGCAGCCAAATGACAGGGGGCCCCTCCGAGCAGTACTTC. The whole variable domain, remainder taken from reference TRBV5-8 and TRBJ2-7, is EAGVTQSPTHLIKTRGQQATLRCSPISGHTSVYWYQQALGLGLQFLLWYDEGEERNRGNFPPRFSGRQFPNYSSELNVNALELEDSALYLCASSQMTGGPSEQYFGPGTRLTVT.

This chain connects TRBV5-5 to TRBJ1-2; no clear D gene. CDR3 size: 15 residues. The germline V gene has CDR1 SGHKS and CDR2 YYEKEE (reference sequence). V shed 1 base and J shed 0 bases, with 10 bases lying between them. This chain's CDR3 is CASSLWTSPNYGYTF. The CDR3 DNA reads TGTGCCAGCAGCTTGTGGACTTCACCTAACTATGGCTACACCTTC.

The chain has TRBV6-1 and TRBJ1-2, with 7 bases lining up with TRBD1. Germline lookup yields CDR1 MNHNS and CDR2 SASEGT. This CDR3 region has 16 residues. Germline trimming cut 3 bases from V and 8 bases from J; bases unmatched to any gene: 15. The CDR3 bases are TGTGCCAGCAGTGACTGGGACAGAGGACGCATGATGGGCTACACCTTC. This encodes CASSDWDRGRMMGYTF.

V usage is TRBV6-1 and J usage is TRBJ2-5, with a weak D call TRBD2 (6 bases). Trimming stripped 6 bases from V and 5 bases from J, with 10 bases between. The CDR3 totals 12 residues. From germline, CDR1 is MNHNS and CDR2 SASEGT. The CDR3 sequence: CASRPAGETQYF. In DNA form, the CDR3 reads TGTGCCAGCAGGCCAGCGGGCGAGACCCAGTACTTC.

The chain uses TRBV14 and TRBJ1-2; tentatively, D is TRBD1 (5 bases). The germline V and J ends were trimmed by 1 base and 4 bases, with 7 bases remaining between them. This CDR3 region has 13 residues. Per germline, CDR1 SGHDN and CDR2 FVKESK. CDR3 coding DNA: TGTGCCAGCAGCCAAGTGGGGGGCTATGGCTACACCTTC. This encodes CASSQVGGYGYTF.

V usage is TRBV5-1 and J usage is TRBJ1-1, with 7 bases that match TRBD1. Germline CDR1 is SGHRS and CDR2 is YFSETQ. The V and J ends lost 6 bases and 2 bases, in that order; junction bases with no gene match: 4. The CDR3 contains 13 residues. The CDR3 nucleotides are TGCGCCAGCACCGGGGACAGCAACACTGAAGCTTTCTTT. Residues: CASTGDSNTEAFF. Filled out from reference TRBV5-1 and TRBJ1-1, the complete variable domain reads KAGVTQTPRYLIKTRGQQVTLSCSPISGHRSVSWYQQTPGQGLQFLFEYFSETQRNKGNFPGRFSGRQFSNSRSEMNVSTLELGDSALYLCASTGDSNTEAFFGQGTRLTVV.

This chain joins TRBV9 and TRBJ2-7; TRBD2 aligns across 7 bases. There are 13 residues in the CDR3. The V gene's germline CDR1 is SGDLS and CDR2 YYNGEE. V was pared by 5 bases and J by 0 bases, with 2 bases of the junction left unmatched. CDR3 in DNA: TGTGCCAGCAGACCTAGCGGCTCCTACGAGCAGTACTTC. It yields the protein CASRPSGSYEQYF.

The J gene is TRBJ2-1, the V gene TRBV11-3; the D is unclear. Germline CDR1 and CDR2: SGHNT and YENEEA. The CDR3 is made up of 13 amino acids. The V and J ends lost 5 bases and 0 bases respectively, with 5 bases between them. CDR3 DNA: TGTGCCAGCAGCCCCAGCTCCTACAATGAGCAGTTCTTC. The encoded protein is CASSPSSYNEQFF. Drawing the rest from reference TRBV11-3 and TRBJ2-1, the complete variable domain is EAGVVQSPRYKIIEKKQPVAFWCNPISGHNTLYWYLQNLGQGPELLIRYENEEAVDDSQLPKDRFSAERLKGVDSTLKIQPAELGDSAVYLCASSPSSYNEQFFGPGTRLTVL.

This clone was observed a few times. This rearrangement joins TRBV6-8 to TRBJ2-7, with 9 bases identical to TRBD2. The CDR3 runs to 16 residues. Germline loops: CDR1 MNHGY, CDR2 SAAAGT. V lost 7 bases, J lost 4 bases, and 14 bases stayed unmatched. In DNA, the CDR3 is TGTGCCAGCAACGAAGGGCCGACTAGCGGACGGTACGAGCAGTACTTC. It is translated as CASNEGPTSGRYEQYF.

The V and J genes are TRBV10-3 and TRBJ2-3; weak D call: TRBD1 (6 bases). V was pared by 8 bases and J by 6 bases, with 9 bases between. CDR3 length equals 11 residues. The germline V gene encodes CDR1 ENHRY and CDR2 SYGVKD. The CDR3 DNA reads as TGTGCCATCGGGGGCGCGGATACGCAGTATTTT. Protein product: CAIGGADTQYF.

The chain recombines TRBV27 with TRBJ2-7; the match to TRBD2 covers 7 bases. V was pared by 5 bases and J by 3 bases, with 4 bases of the junction left unmatched. The CDR3 contains 13 residues. CDR1 and CDR2 from the germline V gene are MNHEY and SMNVEV (reference sequence). The CDR3 loop reads CASSGRAHYEQYF. CDR3 nucleotide sequence: TGTGCCAGCAGTGGGAGGGCCCACTACGAGCAGTACTTC.

This clone was recorded once. The rearrangement uses TRBV7-3 and TRBJ2-2; perhaps TRBD2 as D (6 bases). Per the germline V gene, CDR1 is SGHTA and CDR2 is FQGTGA. The CDR3 runs to 16 residues. Between the trimmed V and J ends, which lost 2 bases and 5 bases, there was a span of 15 bases. For the CDR3, the DNA is TGTGCCAGCAGCTTAGATCGAGGTGGGGGGACCGGGGAGCTGTTTTTT. Protein: CASSLDRGGGTGELFF.